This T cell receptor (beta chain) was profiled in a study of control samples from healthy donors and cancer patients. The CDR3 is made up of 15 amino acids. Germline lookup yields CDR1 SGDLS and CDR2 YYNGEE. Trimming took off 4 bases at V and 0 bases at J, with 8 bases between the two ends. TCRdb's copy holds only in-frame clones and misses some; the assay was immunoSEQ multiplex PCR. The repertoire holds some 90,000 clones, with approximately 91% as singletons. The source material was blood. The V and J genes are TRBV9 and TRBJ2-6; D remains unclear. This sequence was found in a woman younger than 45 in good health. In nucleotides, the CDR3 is TGTGCCAGCAGCACGCGAAACTCTGGGGCCAACGTCCTGACTTTC. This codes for CASSTRNSGANVLTF. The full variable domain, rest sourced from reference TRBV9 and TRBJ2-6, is DSGVTQTPKHLITATGQRVTLRCSPRSGDLSVYWYQQSLDQGLQFLIQYYNGEERAKGNILERFSAQQFPDLHSELNLSSLELGDSALYFCASSTRNSGANVLTFGAGSRLTVL.